The clone carrying this T cell receptor (beta chain) has at least ten counts. Antigen specificity is unknown. TCRdb recomputed calls from the 5' RACE reads with MiXCR, one row per CDR3 protein. The table records 40,000 or so distinct CDR3 sequences, approximately 7.5% of them present only once. This entry is derived from a study of spatial heterogeneity in lung cancer. Study-level results: Ubiquitous expanded tumor TCRs surfaced in blood more at resection than they did at follow-up.

The V end was cut by 1 base, the J end by 2 bases, with 9 bases between. Germline-derived CDR1 and CDR2 are LGHNA and YSLEER. This CDR3 spans 14 amino acids. Time point reported: sample taken at primary tumor resection. The donors were 55 to 85 patients with non-small cell lung cancer that was early-stage and untreated. The input material, whole RNA from tumor, nontumor lung or frozen PBMC, was sequenced unsorted. V usage is TRBV4-3 and J usage is TRBJ2-7; the D is unclear. This clonotype was sampled from a male donor with early-stage non-small cell lung cancer. The starting material was PBMCs, obtained at surgery. CDR3 bases: TGCGCCAGCAGCCAAGCCCCTGAGACCTACGAGCAGTACTTC. Translating it yields CASSQAPETYEQYF.